This TCR beta chain was sequenced in a study of regulatory T cells in long-lasting Graves disease. Study-wide results and caveats: Between persistent patients, 2,500 to 3,500 public clonotypes were shared, exceeding the 966 shared between new patients.

Arm-PCR of CDR3 regions and iRepertoire HTBI primers were the basis on which TCR beta libraries were built. TCRdb passed the multiplex PCR reads through MiXCR, listing each CDR3 protein once. The sample consists of over 200,000 distinct CDR3 sequences, 15% to 20% of them appearing once. Trimming left V 2 bases short and J 9 bases short, with 11 bases between. The CDR3 has 13 residues. Germline V gives CDR1 MNHEY, CDR2 SVGAGI. In this sample, this clonotype turned up many times. What it binds is not known. Documented time point: newly diagnosed GD, antithyroid drugs for less than 3 months. The TCR library was prepared using RNA isolated from PBMCs. The sample also formed part of further work on T cells in Graves' hyperthyroidism and ophthalmopathy. This second study says: Stability of Graves' hyperthyroidism was defined as absent ophthalmopathy progression within 18 months. Hyperthyroidism, newly diagnosed and lasting under 2 months, affected patients aged 18 to 65.

The sequence derives from a woman in her 30s with Graves disease. The V gene is TRBV6-5, the J gene TRBJ1-5; the D is unclear. The sequenced sample was peripheral blood mononuclear cells (PBMCs), obtained at new diagnosis, from a patient treated with antithyroid drugs. This CDR3 is CASSYDGRRPQHF. DNA of the CDR3: TGTGCCAGCAGTTACGACGGACGAAGGCCCCAGCATTTT.